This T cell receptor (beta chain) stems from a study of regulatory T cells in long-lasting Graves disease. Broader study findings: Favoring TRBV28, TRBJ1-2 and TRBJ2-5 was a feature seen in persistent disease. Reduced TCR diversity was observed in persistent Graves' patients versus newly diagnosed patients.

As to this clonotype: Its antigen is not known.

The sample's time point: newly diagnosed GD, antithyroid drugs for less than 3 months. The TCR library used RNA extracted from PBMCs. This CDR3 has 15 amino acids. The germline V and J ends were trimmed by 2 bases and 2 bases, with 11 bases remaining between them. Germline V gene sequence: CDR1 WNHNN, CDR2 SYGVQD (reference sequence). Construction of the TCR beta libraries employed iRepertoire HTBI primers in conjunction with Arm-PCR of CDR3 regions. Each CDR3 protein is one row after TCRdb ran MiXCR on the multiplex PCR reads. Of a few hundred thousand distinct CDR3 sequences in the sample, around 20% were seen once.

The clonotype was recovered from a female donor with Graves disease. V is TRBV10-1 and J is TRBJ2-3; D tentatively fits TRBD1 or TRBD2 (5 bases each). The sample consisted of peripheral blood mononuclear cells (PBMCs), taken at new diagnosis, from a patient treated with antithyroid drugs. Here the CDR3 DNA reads TGCGCCAGCAGTGAGGAGGGGACCTACACAGATACGCAGTATTTT. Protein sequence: CASSEEGTYTDTQYF.